This T cell receptor (beta chain) was profiled in a study of molecular identifiers for immune sequencing clone quantification. TCRdb reprocessed the PCR reads via MiXCR and lists one record per CDR3 protein. The sample contains about 510,000 distinct CDR3 sequences, 25% of which appear only once. Naive CD8 T cells were sorted as CD8+CD4-CCR7+CD45RA+. The sample comprised naive CD8+ T cells from blood, with Jurkat cell RNA spiked in. Subset here: FACS-sorted CD8+CD4-CCR7+CD45RA+ naive T cells. This sequence was found in a human donor in good health. Some libraries in this study had Jurkat cell RNA spiked in.

CDR3: CSVEGNGYGYTF. CDR3 DNA: TGCAGCGTCGAGGGGAACGGGTATGGCTACACCTTC. The V and J genes are TRBV29-1 and TRBJ1-2; tentatively, D is TRBD1 (5 bases). This CDR3 region has 12 residues. CDR1 SQVTM and CDR2 ANQGSEA come from the germline V gene. The V and J ends lost 6 bases and 5 bases respectively, with 13 bases between them.